This paragraph reports one T cell receptor (beta chain). The antigen remains undetermined. The sample originates from a study of beta chain features in type 1 diabetes. Germline V gene sequence: CDR1 ENHRY, CDR2 SYGVKD. This CDR3 has 13 residues. The V gene end was trimmed by 5 bases and the J gene end by 6 bases; junction bases not matched to a gene: 3. Study-wide results and limits: A moderate, significant TCRB CDR3 shortening appeared in type 1 diabetes across four CD4+ subsets.

Expressed TCRB transcripts were sequenced, since all the RNA that had been isolated was reverse transcribed. Assay: immunoSEQ multiplex PCR; the TCRdb copy retains only in-frame clones and omits some. The table includes about 160,000 clones, about 10% detected once. The chain employs TRBV10-3 and TRBJ1-4, with 7 bases identical to TRBD1. The source material was central memory CD4+ T cells from blood. This TCR was sampled from a young woman with type 1 diabetes. CDR3 DNA sequence: TGTGCCATCAGTCGGCAGGGGGATGAAAAACTGTTTTTT. Its translation: CAISRQGDEKLFF.